This entry lists 26 T cell receptor beta chains sequenced from one sample in a study of blood T cells in healthy people across ages (dated by TCRdb to between 2015 and 2017). The library was generated by 5' RACE. A second PCR of roughly 6 to 11 cycles was run with a J-beta primer mix and a sample-barcoded 5' primer. TCRdb passed the public sequencing reads through fastp at Q25 and MiXCR, retaining productive beta sequences. Each entry is one CDR3 protein sequence, shown with its most common DNA and genes. The sample has 1.5 million to 2 million distinct CDR3 sequences on record, around 42% of them singletons. Clones ranked in the top ten supply about 23% of the sample. Sequencing input: blood. The receptor set was obtained from a human donor in good health.

This chain uses TRBV18 with TRBJ2-4, with 7 bases aligning to TRBD1. This CDR3 has 19 amino acids. The V gene end was trimmed by 3 bases and the J gene end by 0 bases; junction bases not matched to a gene: 14. Germline CDR1 and CDR2: KGHSH and LQKENI. The CDR3 region has the DNA TGTGCCAGCTCACCTTCGACAGGGAAGGGATTCTTAGCCAAAAACATTCAGTACTTC. As protein: CASSPSTGKGFLAKNIQYF.

The chain links TRBV20-1 to TRBJ2-7, with D maybe TRBD2 (6 bases). The DNA end is more similar to TRBJ2-5, so the J call may be wrong. Germline V gene sequence: CDR1 DFQATT, CDR2 SNEGSKA (reference sequence). There are 14 residues in the CDR3. The CDR3 DNA is TGCAGTGTTCAAATTCCGGGCGGGGCAGAGACCCAGTACTTC. Protein product: CSVQIPGGAETQYF.

The chain has TRBV5-1 and TRBJ2-7, with 10 bases lining up with TRBD1. Germline loops: CDR1 SGHRS, CDR2 YFSETQ. The CDR3 is made up of 14 amino acids. V shed 3 bases, J shed 6 bases, and the junction held 6 bases outside the gene matches. The CDR3 sequence is CASSWGTGDSEQYF. DNA of the CDR3: TGCGCCAGCAGCTGGGGGACAGGGGATAGCGAGCAGTACTTC.

This clonotype has only a few counts. The chain joins TRBV4-3 to TRBJ2-1; unclear D gene. Germline V gene lookup returns CDR1 LGHNA and CDR2 YSLEER. The CDR3 has 15 residues. V lost 2 bases and J lost 0, with 8 bases in between. The DNA of the CDR3 is TGCGCCAGCAGCCAAAGTAGCAACTCCTACAATGAGCAGTTCTTC. Its translation is CASSQSSNSYNEQFF.

The rearrangement uses TRBV27 and TRBJ2-7; D is possibly TRBD1 or TRBD2 (5 bases each). This CDR3 is 13 amino acids long. Trimming removed 8 bases from V and 9 bases from J, with 20 bases in between. Germline assignment: CDR1 MNHEY and CDR2 SMNVEV (reference sequence). This CDR3 reads CASRFTGEGRQYF. In DNA, the CDR3 is TGTGCCAGCCGCTTTACAGGAGAGGGAAGGCAGTACTTC.

The genes are TRBV7-2 and TRBJ2-5; D may be TRBD1 or TRBD2 (5 bases each). TRBJ2-7 matches the DNA end more closely, so the J call is doubtful. The CDR3 length is 15 residues. CDR1 SGHTA and CDR2 FQGNSA come from the germline V gene. The CDR3 sequence is CASSSNPGPIYEQYF. For the CDR3, the DNA is TGTGCCAGCAGCTCTAATCCGGGACCTATCTACGAGCAGTACTTC.

About this clonotype: Possible read error: a much larger clone is one base away. The J gene is TRBJ2-6, the V gene TRBV19, with TRBD1 as a possible D gene (5 bases). Germline V gene sequence: CDR1 LNHDA, CDR2 SQIVND (reference sequence). The CDR3 is 15 amino acids. The DNA for the CDR3 is TGTGCCAGTAGTTCTTACATCTCTGGGGCCAACGTCCCGACTTTC. Residues: CASSSYISGANVPTF.

This clonotype was recorded a few times. The J gene is TRBJ1-5, the V gene TRBV6-2 or TRBV6-3; the match to TRBD1 covers 9 bases. Germline V gene data show CDR1 as MNHEY and CDR2 as SVGEGT. V lost 6 bases, J lost 5 bases, and 11 bases stayed unmatched. The CDR3 covers 16 residues. This CDR3 reads CASSSTRTGADQPQHF. In DNA, the CDR3 is TGTGCCAGCAGCTCTACAAGGACAGGGGCTGATCAGCCCCAGCATTTT.

This clonotype has just a few counts. J is TRBJ1-2 and V is TRBV12-3 or TRBV12-4; the D gene is possibly TRBD1 (6 bases). The V and J ends lost 6 bases and 7 bases respectively, with 15 bases between them. The CDR3 contains 13 residues. The CDR3 spells CASRSGVPTGYTF. CDR3 bases: TGTGCCAGCAGATCAGGGGTGCCGACTGGCTACACCTTC.

The J gene is TRBJ2-6, the V gene TRBV6-4; D possibly corresponds to TRBD1 (7 bases). Per germline, CDR1 MRHNA and CDR2 SNTAGT. The CDR3 is 17 residues long. Trimming shortened V by 4 bases and J by 0 bases, and 13 bases separated the two germline ends. CDR3 residues: CASSGAGQLSGANVLTF. CDR3 DNA: TGTGCCAGCAGTGGCGCGGGACAGCTCTCTGGGGCCAACGTCCTGACTTTC.

CDR3 in amino acids: CASSKQGTIQPQHF. The CDR3 nucleotides are TGTGCCAGCAGTAAACAGGGAACGATTCAGCCCCAGCATTTT. The V gene is TRBV12-3 or TRBV12-4, the J gene TRBJ1-5, with D possibly matching TRBD1 (6 bases). CDR3 length equals 14 residues. The V and J ends lost 5 bases and 6 bases respectively, with 14 bases between them.

The V and J genes are TRBV9 and TRBJ1-1; no firm D call. V was pared by 3 bases and J by 0 bases, with 15 bases between. Germline assignment: CDR1 SGDLS and CDR2 YYNGEE. The CDR3 sequence is 16 residues long. The CDR3 is CASSADGRTMNTEAFF. The CDR3 bases are TGTGCCAGCAGCGCGGACGGCCGTACCATGAACACTGAAGCTTTCTTT.

The chain combines TRBV20-1 with TRBJ2-1; no definite D call. Germline CDR1 DFQATT, CDR2 SNEGSKA (reference sequence). The germline V and J ends were trimmed by 7 bases and 13 bases, with 20 bases remaining between them. CDR3 length equals 12 residues. CDR3 DNA: TGCAGTGTGGGCGAGACAACAACTCGTCAGTTCTTC. This translates into CSVGETTTRQFF.

The gene calls are TRBV4-3 and TRBJ1-2; no reliable D call. The CDR3 contains 14 residues. V was clipped by 0 bases and J by 4 bases, with 9 bases between them. Germline lookup yields CDR1 LGHNA and CDR2 YSLEER. The CDR3 nucleotides are TGCGCCAGCAGCCAAGAGATGACTAGCTATGGCTACACCTTC. Its protein is CASSQEMTSYGYTF.

V usage is TRBV5-5 and J usage is TRBJ2-1, with 8 bases fitting TRBD2. J gave up 4 bases and V 7 bases, and 10 bases lay outside the gene matches. The V gene's germline CDR1 is SGHKS and CDR2 YYEKEE (reference sequence). CDR3 length: 15 amino acids. The CDR3 nucleotides read TGTGCCAGCGTAGGGCGGGGGGCACCTTACAATGAGCAGTTCTTC. Its translation: CASVGRGAPYNEQFF. Drawing the rest from reference TRBV5-5 and TRBJ2-1, the complete variable domain is DAGVTQSPTHLIKTRGQQVTLRCSPISGHKSVSWYQQVLGQGPQFIFQYYEKEERGRGNFPDRFSARQFPNYSSELNVNALLLGDSALYLCASVGRGAPYNEQFFGPGTRLTVL.

This rearrangement joins TRBV6-5 to TRBJ2-1, with 11 bases fitting TRBD2. This CDR3 comprises 16 residues. Germline values: CDR1 MNHEY, CDR2 SVGAGI. The trim removed 2 bases at V and 6 bases at J, leaving 6 bases unmatched. The CDR3 bases are TGTGCCAGCAGTTACCGGCTAGCGGGGGGCTCCAATGAGCAGTTCTTC. Its protein is CASSYRLAGGSNEQFF.

This clonotype turned up a few times. J is TRBJ2-4 and V is TRBV29-1, with 8 bases that match TRBD1. From germline, CDR1 is SQVTM and CDR2 ANQGSEA. The CDR3 sequence is 13 residues long. The V and J ends lost 7 bases and 5 bases, in that order; junction bases with no gene match: 7. CDR3 nucleotides: TGCAGCGGCCAGACAGGGGCGGAAAACATTCAGTACTTC. This codes for CSGQTGAENIQYF.

The rearrangement links TRBV2 to TRBJ1-5, with unresolved D. Per germline, CDR1 SNHLY and CDR2 FYNNEI. The CDR3 runs to 14 residues. Deletions cut 6 bases from V and 2 bases from J, with 11 bases between. CDR3 sequence: CASSQSIGNQPQHF. CDR3 nucleotide sequence: TGTGCCAGCAGCCAGAGTATAGGCAATCAGCCCCAGCATTTT. Together with reference TRBV2 and TRBJ1-5, the CDR3 gives the full variable domain: EPEVTQTPSHQVTQMGQEVILRCVPISNHLYFYWYRQILGQKVEFLVSFYNNEISEKSEIFDDQFSVERPDGSNFTLKIRSTKLEDSAMYFCASSQSIGNQPQHFGDGTRLSIL.

The rearrangement links TRBV15 to TRBJ2-1, with 7 bases lining up with TRBD2. Looked up from germline, CDR1 is LNHNV and CDR2 is YYDKDF (reference sequence). J gave up 3 bases and V 0 bases, and 2 bases lay outside the gene matches. The CDR3 is 15 residues long. CDR3 coding DNA: TGTGCCACCAGCAGAGATCTAGCGGTCTACAATGAGCAGTTCTTC. It codes for CATSRDLAVYNEQFF.

The rearrangement links TRBV6-2 or TRBV6-3 to TRBJ2-5; 9 positions match TRBD2. CDR3 length equals 12 residues. Trimming cost V 7 bases and J 4 bases; bases outside gene matches: 1. CDR1 is MNHEY, CDR2 SVGEGT, per germline. The CDR3 sequence is CASMGLAETQYF. CDR3 nucleotides: TGTGCCAGCATGGGACTAGCAGAGACCCAGTACTTC.

This rearrangement joins TRBV15 to TRBJ2-2; unclear D gene. Germline assignment: CDR1 LNHNV and CDR2 YYDKDF (reference sequence). Trimming left V 6 bases short and J 6 bases short, with 11 bases between. The CDR3 totals 13 residues. The CDR3 nucleotides read TGTGCCACCAGTCCCCTCCGATCCGGGGAGCTGTTTTTT. This translates into CATSPLRSGELFF.

The rearrangement links TRBV13 to TRBJ2-3; no clear D gene. CDR1 is PRHDT and CDR2 is FYEKMQ in the germline V gene (reference sequence). Trimming took off 5 bases at V and 7 bases at J, with 19 bases between the two ends. The CDR3 sequence is 15 residues long. The chain's CDR3 is CASSQTDLKEYTQYF. CDR3 nucleotides: TGTGCCAGCAGCCAAACGGACCTAAAGGAATATACGCAGTATTTT.

This sequence joins TRBV20-1 and TRBJ1-5, with D possibly TRBD1 on 6 matching bases. CDR1 is DFQATT, CDR2 SNEGSKA, per germline (reference sequence). The CDR3 sequence is 14 residues long. V shed 5 bases and J shed 6 bases, with 17 bases lying between them. This CDR3 reads CSARRGGAFQPQHF. Here the CDR3 DNA reads TGCAGTGCTCGGAGGGGGGGGGCTTTTCAGCCCCAGCATTTT.

The V call is TRBV28, the J call TRBJ2-7; TRBD1 matches at 7 bases. V was pared by 5 bases and J by 0 bases, with 4 bases of the junction left unmatched. The CDR3 loop spans 14 amino acids. Germline loops: CDR1 MDHEN, CDR2 SYDVKM. The CDR3 nucleotides are TGTGCCAGCAGTATCCAGGGGGACTCCTACGAGCAGTACTTC. This gives the protein CASSIQGDSYEQYF.

On this clonotype itself: One junction end disagrees with the germline gene, perhaps due to a read error. The genes are TRBV27 and TRBJ1-6; no firm D call. CDR1 is MNHEY, CDR2 SMNVEV, per germline (reference sequence). This CDR3 spans 13 amino acids. CDR3 sequence: CTSSLSAVNGFHF. The CDR3 DNA follows: TGTACCAGCAGTTTATCGGCCGTCAACGGTTTCCACTTT.

This chain joins TRBV5-6 and TRBJ1-5; tentative D call: TRBD1 (5 bases). The V gene lost 0 bases and the J gene lost 1 base, with 8 bases spanning the gap. This CDR3 is built from 15 residues. CDR1 and CDR2 from the germline V gene are SGHDT and YYEEEE. The CDR3 region has the DNA TGTGCCAGCAGCTTGGGGGGGTTCAGCAATCAGCCCCAGCATTTT. Amino acids: CASSLGGFSNQPQHF.